This T cell receptor (beta chain) was profiled in a study of T cell changes during pregnancy in multiple sclerosis. Profiling relied on immunoSEQ multiplex PCR, and the TCRdb table lists in-frame clones only, not all of them. Of more than 65,000 clones in the sample, about 93% are singletons; the top ten hold 0.43%. The TCR comes from a female donor with multiple sclerosis, enrolled in a pregnancy study. The material sequenced was CD4+ T cells from peripheral blood mononuclear cells, taken before pregnancy.

Here the CDR3 DNA reads TGTGCCAGTAGTCAGGACAGGAACACTGAAGCTTTCTTT. Translated: CASSQDRNTEAFF. The chain employs TRBV19 and TRBJ1-1; possibly TRBD1 for D (6 bases). This CDR3 region has 13 residues. Between the trimmed V and J ends, which lost 5 bases and 1 base, there was a span of 8 bases. Germline V gene sequence: CDR1 LNHDA, CDR2 SQIVND (reference sequence).